The source of this T cell receptor beta chain is a study of blood T cell repertoires in COVID-19. At the level of the study: In each case, the material was cDNA or gDNA derived from T cells, B-cell-depleted T cells, or PBMCs.

Only in-frame clones appear in the TCRdb table, and some are missing; sequencing was by immunoSEQ multiplex PCR. The sample gives 150,000 to 180,000 clones, approximately 85% of which show up once; 0.6% to 0.7% is in the top ten. Seattle's enrolled individuals joined amid active infection and were then monitored longitudinally. The receptor was derived from a man in his 60s with COVID-19, enrolled during active disease. Sequencing input: peripheral blood.

The CDR3 DNA is TGTGCCATCAGTGAGTCGTGGGGCATTGAAGCTTTCTTT. It is translated as CAISESWGIEAFF. V is TRBV10-3 and J is TRBJ1-1; D may be TRBD1 (5 bases). Germline V lookup: CDR1 ENHRY, CDR2 SYGVKD. V lost 0 bases and J lost 7, with 9 bases in between. The CDR3 covers 13 residues.